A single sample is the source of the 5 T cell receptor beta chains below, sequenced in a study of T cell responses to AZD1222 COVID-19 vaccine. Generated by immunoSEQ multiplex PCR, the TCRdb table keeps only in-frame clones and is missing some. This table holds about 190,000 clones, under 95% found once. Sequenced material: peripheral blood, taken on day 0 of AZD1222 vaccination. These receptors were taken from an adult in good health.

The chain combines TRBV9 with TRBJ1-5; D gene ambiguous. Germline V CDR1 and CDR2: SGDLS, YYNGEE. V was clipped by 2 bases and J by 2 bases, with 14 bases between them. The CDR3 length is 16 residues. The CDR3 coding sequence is TGTGCCAGCAGCGTTTCAGGAGACACCCGCAATCAGCCCCAGCATTTT. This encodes CASSVSGDTRNQPQHF.

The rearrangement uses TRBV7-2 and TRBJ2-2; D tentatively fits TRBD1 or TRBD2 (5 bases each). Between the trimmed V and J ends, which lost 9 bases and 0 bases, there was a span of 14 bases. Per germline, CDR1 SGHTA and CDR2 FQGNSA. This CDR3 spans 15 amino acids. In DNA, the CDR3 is TGTGCCAGTAAAATCGGGGCCGCGAACACCGGGGAGCTGTTTTTT. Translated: CASKIGAANTGELFF.

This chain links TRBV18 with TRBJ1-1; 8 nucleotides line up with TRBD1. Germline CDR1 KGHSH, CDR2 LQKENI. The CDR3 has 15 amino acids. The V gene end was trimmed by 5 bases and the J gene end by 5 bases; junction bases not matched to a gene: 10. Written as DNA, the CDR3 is TGTGCCAGCTCAGAAAAGGACAGGGCCAGGACTGAAGCTTTCTTT. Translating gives CASSEKDRARTEAFF.

This chain's CDR3 is CASSLGEAGVSLTGELFF. CDR3 nucleotides: TGCGCCAGCAGCTTGGGGGAAGCGGGAGTTAGCCTTACCGGGGAGCTGTTTTTT. The V gene is TRBV5-1, the J gene TRBJ2-2; 8 bases map to TRBD2. CDR1 and CDR2 from the germline V gene are SGHRS and YFSETQ. The CDR3 runs to 18 residues. The J segment lost 5 bases and the V segment lost 0 bases, leaving 12 bases of the junction unmatched.

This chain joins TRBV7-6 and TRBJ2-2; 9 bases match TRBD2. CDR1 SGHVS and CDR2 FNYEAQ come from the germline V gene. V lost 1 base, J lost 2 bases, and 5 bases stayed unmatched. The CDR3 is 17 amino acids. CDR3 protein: CASSLVTSGQNTGELFF. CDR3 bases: TGTGCCAGCAGCTTAGTAACTAGCGGGCAAAACACCGGGGAGCTGTTTTTT.